This T cell receptor (beta chain) was recovered during a study of blood T cell repertoires in COVID-19. Background on the study: Whether acute or convalescent, the COVID-19 samples came from the United States, Italy and Spain.

Under the authors' procedure: Amplification of reference gene primers was used by the study to estimate nucleated cell counts. The protocol was immunoSEQ multiplex PCR, while the TCRdb copy is restricted to in-frame clones and leaves out a portion. V and J calls and clone size are given by that table; D and trimming were obtained from the DNA. The data contain approximately 230,000 clones, approximately 79% of them singletons. This clone ranks as medium-sized. There are 12 residues in the CDR3. The ends were cut back, 4 bases at V and 10 bases at J, with 11 bases in the middle. Germline values: CDR1 SEHNR, CDR2 FQNEAQ (reference sequence).

The receptor comes from a woman aged 40-49 years with active or convalescent COVID-19. The chain couples TRBV7-9 to TRBJ2-1; TRBD1 might be the D (5 bases). The sequenced material came from peripheral blood. As DNA, the CDR3 is TGTGCCAGCAGCTCCGACAGCCCCGAGCAGTTCTTC. This gives the protein CASSSDSPEQFF.